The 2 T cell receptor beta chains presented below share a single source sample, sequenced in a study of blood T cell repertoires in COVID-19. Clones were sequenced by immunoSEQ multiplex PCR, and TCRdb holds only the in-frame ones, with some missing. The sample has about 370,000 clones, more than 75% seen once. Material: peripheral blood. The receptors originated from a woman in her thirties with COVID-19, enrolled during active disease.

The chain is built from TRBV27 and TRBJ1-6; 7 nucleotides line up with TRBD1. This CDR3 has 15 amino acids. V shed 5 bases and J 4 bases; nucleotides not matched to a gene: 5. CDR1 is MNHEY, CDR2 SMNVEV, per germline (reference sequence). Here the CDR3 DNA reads TGTGCCAGCAGTAACCGGGACAGTTATAATTCACCCCTCCACTTT. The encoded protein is CASSNRDSYNSPLHF.

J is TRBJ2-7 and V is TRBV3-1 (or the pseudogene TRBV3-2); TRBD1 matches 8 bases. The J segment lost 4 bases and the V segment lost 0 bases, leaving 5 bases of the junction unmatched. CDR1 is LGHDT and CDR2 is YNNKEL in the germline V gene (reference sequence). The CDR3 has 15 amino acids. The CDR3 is CASSQDPGQVYEQYF. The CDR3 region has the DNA TGTGCCAGCAGCCAAGACCCGGGACAGGTTTACGAGCAGTACTTC.